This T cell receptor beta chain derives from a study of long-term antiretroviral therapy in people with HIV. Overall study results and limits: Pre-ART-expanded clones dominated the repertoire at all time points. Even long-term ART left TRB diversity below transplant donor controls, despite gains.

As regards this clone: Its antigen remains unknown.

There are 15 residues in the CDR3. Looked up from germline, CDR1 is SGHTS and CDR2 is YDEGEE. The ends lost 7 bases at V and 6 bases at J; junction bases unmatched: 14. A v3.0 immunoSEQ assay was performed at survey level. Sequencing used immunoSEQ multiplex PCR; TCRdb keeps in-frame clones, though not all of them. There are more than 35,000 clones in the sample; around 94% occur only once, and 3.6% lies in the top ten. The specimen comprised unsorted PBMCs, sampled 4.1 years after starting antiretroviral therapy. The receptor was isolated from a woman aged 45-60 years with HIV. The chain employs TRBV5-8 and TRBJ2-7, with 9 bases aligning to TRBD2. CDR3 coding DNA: TGTGCCAGCCGGCAGGGGCTAGCGGGGCTTGGCGAGCAGTACTTC. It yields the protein CASRQGLAGLGEQYF.